The 30 T cell receptor beta chains below all came from one sample that was sequenced in a study of cytomegalovirus exposure and HLA in healthy donors. This PCR relied on a set of 60 Vbeta primers and 13 Jbeta primers. Assay used: immunoSEQ multiplex PCR; TCRdb lists only in-frame clones, some missing. The sample contains approximately 150,000 clones, over 65% of which appear only once. What was sequenced was PBMCs. Source of these receptors: a woman aged 40 to 50 in good health and CMV-seropositive.

The rearrangement uses TRBV2 and TRBJ2-7; D might be TRBD1 (6 bases). V lost 7 bases to trimming and J lost 0 bases, with 16 bases between them. This CDR3 is 15 amino acids long. The germline V gene encodes CDR1 SNHLY and CDR2 FYNNEI. The CDR3 region has the DNA TGTGCCAGCACAAGACAGGTTCCGAGCTCCTACGAGCAGTACTTC. It codes for CASTRQVPSSYEQYF.

CDR3 nucleotides: TGTGCCAGCAGCACTAGGGAGTCCGCCTACGAGCAGTACTTC. Translated, it gives CASSTRESAYEQYF. This chain joins TRBV27 and TRBJ2-7; TRBD2 is a possible D gene (5 bases). This CDR3 is built from 14 residues. Trimming shortened V by 6 bases and J by 2 bases, and 14 bases separated the two germline ends. Germline V gene data show CDR1 as MNHEY and CDR2 as SMNVEV (reference sequence).

The CDR3, as DNA: TGTGCCAGTAGTATGACCCGAGTACGGGGACAAGAGACCCAGTACTTC. Amino acid sequence: CASSMTRVRGQETQYF. The chain carries TRBV19 and TRBJ2-5; possible D gene TRBD2, 5 bases. This CDR3 region has 16 residues. Per the germline V gene, CDR1 is LNHDA and CDR2 is SQIVND (reference sequence). Trimming removed 3 bases from V and 2 bases from J, with 16 bases in between.

The rearrangement joins TRBV10-3 to TRBJ2-5; no reliable D call. The germline CDR1 and CDR2 sequences are ENHRY and SYGVKD. V lost 4 bases and J lost 2, with 11 bases in between. The CDR3 sequence is 14 residues long. The CDR3 region has the DNA TGTGCCATCAGTGCATCGACGGAGCAAGAGACCCAGTACTTC. Its protein is CAISASTEQETQYF.

This chain joins TRBV5-1 and TRBJ2-1, with D unclear. The CDR3 sequence is 15 residues long. Trimming shortened V by 4 bases and J by 1 base, and 12 bases separated the two germline ends. Germline-derived CDR1 and CDR2 are SGHRS and YFSETQ. In DNA, the CDR3 is TGCGCCAGCAGCGCCGATAGAAATTCCTACAATGAGCAGTTCTTC. Translating it yields CASSADRNSYNEQFF.

This clone has just a few counts. The CDR3 spells CSVRQPLNTEAFF. The CDR3 region has the DNA TGCAGCGTCCGACAACCTCTGAACACTGAAGCTTTCTTT. The chain links TRBV29-1 to TRBJ1-1; D ambiguous. Germline V gives CDR1 SQVTM, CDR2 ANQGSEA. This CDR3 region has 13 residues. Trimming removed 6 bases at V and 0 bases at J, with 11 bases between.

The rearrangement links TRBV6-5 to TRBJ2-3; D ambiguous. The CDR3 totals 13 residues. Germline V lookup: CDR1 MNHEY, CDR2 SVGAGI. Trimming cost V 6 bases and J 0 bases, with 7 bases left between them. In nucleotides, the CDR3 is TGTGCCAGCAGGGAACAGAGCACAGATACGCAGTATTTT. This encodes CASREQSTDTQYF.

J is TRBJ2-7 and V is TRBV2; 10 bases agree with TRBD1. This CDR3 comprises 14 residues. Unmatched junction bases numbered 6, after V lost 5 bases and J lost 5 bases. Germline CDR1 and CDR2: SNHLY and FYNNEI. The CDR3 DNA is TGTGCCAGCAGTAAAGACAGGGGGCTCGACGAGCAGTACTTC. Translated, it gives CASSKDRGLDEQYF. The whole variable domain, remainder taken from reference TRBV2 and TRBJ2-7, is EPEVTQTPSHQVTQMGQEVILRCVPISNHLYFYWYRQILGQKVEFLVSFYNNEISEKSEIFDDQFSVERPDGSNFTLKIRSTKLEDSAMYFCASSKDRGLDEQYFGPGTRLTVT.

The chain has TRBV19 and TRBJ2-1, with TRBD2 identical over 15 bases. The CDR3 length is 18 residues. Germline CDR1 LNHDA, CDR2 SQIVND (reference sequence). V shed 5 bases, J shed 4 bases, and the junction held 9 bases outside the gene matches. This CDR3 is CASSVGLAGGKLYNEQFF. The CDR3 nucleotides are TGTGCCAGTAGTGTGGGACTAGCGGGAGGCAAGCTTTACAATGAGCAGTTCTTC.

Concerning this clone itself: At one of its ends the junction is not consistent with the germline gene, which may arise from a read error. The chain links TRBV5-6 to TRBJ1-2; perhaps TRBD1 as D (5 bases). The CDR3 sequence is 13 residues long. The germline V gene has CDR1 SGHDT and CDR2 YYEEEE. CDR3 sequence (DNA): TGTGCCAGCAGCCCCACAGGCCCTACAGGCTACCCCTTC. This encodes CASSPTGPTGYPF.

The V gene is TRBV5-1, the J gene TRBJ1-1; TRBD1 might be the D (6 bases). The CDR3 runs 14 residues. The V gene lost 7 bases and the J gene lost 6 bases, with 19 bases spanning the gap. Germline V CDR1 and CDR2: SGHRS, YFSETQ. CDR3: CASSNERQVPEAFF. DNA of the CDR3: TGCGCCAGCTCAAACGAGAGACAGGTTCCTGAAGCTTTCTTT.

This clone was detected once. This chain joins TRBV6-5 and TRBJ2-1; D is perhaps TRBD2 (6 bases). The CDR3 has 16 amino acids. Deletions cut 4 bases from V and 6 bases from J, with 19 bases between. The germline V gene has CDR1 MNHEY and CDR2 SVGAGI. This chain's CDR3 is CASSSFPVQEGNEQFF. In nucleotides, the CDR3 is TGTGCCAGCAGTTCCTTCCCGGTTCAGGAGGGCAATGAGCAGTTCTTC.

The chain joins TRBV28 to TRBJ2-1, with TRBD1 identical over 9 bases. In germline, CDR1 is MDHEN, CDR2 SYDVKM. The CDR3 runs 14 residues. V dropped 3 bases and J dropped 5; count of bases not matched to a gene: 2. CDR3 sequence (DNA): TGTGCCAGCAGTTTGGGACAGGGACACAATGAGCAGTTCTTC. As protein: CASSLGQGHNEQFF. Full variable domain (outside the CDR3, taken from reference TRBV28 and TRBJ2-1): DVKVTQSSRYLVKRTGEKVFLECVQDMDHENMFWYRQDPGLGLRLIYFSYDVKMKEKGDIPEGYSVSREKKERFSLILESASTNQTSMYLCASSLGQGHNEQFFGPGTRLTVL.

The chain is built from TRBV7-2 and TRBJ2-2; 8 bases match TRBD2. Germline CDR1 and CDR2: SGHTA and FQGNSA. The CDR3 extends over 15 amino acids. J was trimmed by 4 bases and V by 5 bases; bases with no gene match: 6. In DNA, the CDR3 is TGTGCCAGCAGCCAGGGACTAGGGAGCACCGGGGAGCTGTTTTTT. This codes for CASSQGLGSTGELFF.

J is TRBJ2-7 and V is TRBV28, with D hard to call. Trimming left V 2 bases short and J 2 bases short, with 7 bases between. This CDR3 has 13 amino acids. In germline, CDR1 is MDHEN, CDR2 SYDVKM. The CDR3 spells CASSLTDAYEQYF. CDR3 coding DNA: TGTGCCAGCAGTTTAACAGATGCCTACGAGCAGTACTTC.

The rearrangement uses TRBV9 and TRBJ2-7; D might be TRBD1 (6 bases). This CDR3 spans 15 amino acids. Trimming left V 4 bases short and J 2 bases short, with 16 bases between. Germline values: CDR1 SGDLS, CDR2 YYNGEE. CDR3 residues: CASSPTGTPAYEQYF. The CDR3 nucleotides are TGTGCCAGCAGCCCCACCGGGACACCAGCCTACGAGCAGTACTTC.

The chain recombines TRBV7-2 with TRBJ2-7, with 10 positions matching TRBD2. Germline V gene lookup returns CDR1 SGHTA and CDR2 FQGNSA. The CDR3 totals 17 residues. The V segment lost 5 bases and the J segment 2 bases; nucleotides outside the gene matches: 12. CDR3 loop: CASSPILNSGGAYEQYF. The CDR3 region has the DNA TGTGCCAGCAGCCCAATCTTGAACAGCGGGGGGGCCTACGAGCAGTACTTC.

This clone has a single count. This sequence joins TRBV19 and TRBJ2-3, with unresolved D. Germline V gene sequence: CDR1 LNHDA, CDR2 SQIVND (reference sequence). Trimming shortened V by 7 bases and J by 1 base, and 9 bases separated the two germline ends. The CDR3 totals 13 residues. The CDR3 DNA reads TGTGCCAGTACCCCTTCCGGCACAGATACGCAGTATTTT. Its translation is CASTPSGTDTQYF.

The chain links TRBV6-1 to TRBJ2-7, with 7 bases that match TRBD1. Looked up from germline, CDR1 is MNHNS and CDR2 is SASEGT. The trim removed 5 bases at V and 4 bases at J, leaving 11 bases unmatched. This CDR3 contains 15 residues. Written as DNA, the CDR3 is TGTGCCAGCAGTACAAATCGACAGGGTGGGTACGAGCAGTACTTC. Translation gives CASSTNRQGGYEQYF.

The chain is built from TRBV29-1 and TRBJ2-2; D perhaps matches TRBD2 (5 bases). Germline V gene sequence: CDR1 SQVTM, CDR2 ANQGSEA. This CDR3 spans 13 amino acids. The germline V and J ends were trimmed by 3 bases and 1 base, with 6 bases remaining between them. The chain's CDR3 is CSVDGGNTGELFF. CDR3 nucleotides: TGCAGCGTTGATGGAGGGAACACCGGGGAGCTGTTTTTT.

This clone was counted between two and nine times. This chain links TRBV5-1 with TRBJ2-3, with 13 bases that match TRBD2. The CDR3 length is 15 residues. Germline values: CDR1 SGHRS, CDR2 YFSETQ. Germline trimming cut 5 bases from V and 6 bases from J; bases unmatched to any gene: 6. The CDR3 spells CASRALAGGRDTQYF. The CDR3 nucleotides read TGCGCCAGCAGGGCACTAGCGGGGGGGCGTGATACGCAGTATTTT.

This clone was seen only a few times. The chain links TRBV19 to TRBJ1-2; the match to TRBD1 covers 7 bases. The CDR3 contains 14 residues. V trimming: 5 bases; J trimming: 2 bases; junction bases outside the gene matches: 5. Germline lookup yields CDR1 LNHDA and CDR2 SQIVND (reference sequence). CDR3 DNA: TGTGCCAGTAGTTCGGGGGACAGAAACTATGGCTACACCTTC. Translated: CASSSGDRNYGYTF.

This chain uses TRBV9 with TRBJ2-2; 9 nucleotides line up with TRBD1. V shed 3 bases and J 6 bases; nucleotides not matched to a gene: 6. The CDR3 loop spans 15 amino acids. The germline gives CDR1 SGDLS, CDR2 YYNGEE. DNA of the CDR3: TGTGCCAGCAGCGCCGGGGACAGGGAGGCCGGGGAGCTGTTTTTT. As protein: CASSAGDREAGELFF.

The gene calls are TRBV27 and TRBJ1-5, with unresolved D. V lost 2 bases and J 0 bases, leaving 5 bases between the germline ends. Per the germline V gene, CDR1 is MNHEY and CDR2 is SMNVEV (reference sequence). The CDR3 is made up of 14 amino acids. CDR3 residues: CASSLLGSNQPQHF. Written as DNA, the CDR3 is TGTGCCAGCAGTTTACTCGGTAGCAATCAGCCCCAGCATTTT.

This clone was counted once. The chain couples TRBV15 to TRBJ2-3; D is possibly TRBD1 (6 bases). Germline V gene lookup returns CDR1 LNHNV and CDR2 YYDKDF (reference sequence). CDR3 length equals 13 residues. The V end was cut by 10 bases, the J end by 3 bases, with 14 bases between. CDR3 amino acids: CAIQGDATDTQYF. For the CDR3, the DNA is TGTGCCATACAGGGCGACGCTACAGATACGCAGTATTTT.

The CDR3, as DNA: TGTGCCATCAGCTCCCAGGGGCTGAACGAGCAGTACTTC. It specifies CAISSQGLNEQYF. V and J are TRBV10-3 and TRBJ2-7, with D perhaps matching TRBD1 (6 bases). V lost 6 bases, J lost 5 bases, and 14 bases lay in between. Per the germline V gene, CDR1 is ENHRY and CDR2 is SYGVKD. This CDR3 is built from 13 residues.

This sequence joins TRBV19 and TRBJ1-5; the D is unclear. Per germline, CDR1 LNHDA and CDR2 SQIVND (reference sequence). Trimming pared 5 bases from V and 5 bases from J, leaving 10 bases between. The CDR3 is 13 amino acids. The CDR3 loop is CASSRGLDQPQHF. The CDR3 DNA reads TGTGCCAGTAGTCGGGGATTGGATCAGCCCCAGCATTTT.

This clone was observed a few times. The genes are TRBV5-1 and TRBJ2-7; 9 positions match TRBD1. The CDR3 contains 14 residues. CDR1 is SGHRS and CDR2 is YFSETQ in the germline V gene. V trimming: 4 bases; J trimming: 2 bases; junction bases outside the gene matches: 4. CDR3 sequence (DNA): TGCGCCAGCAGCGCGGGACAGGGAACCTACGAGCAGTACTTC. Its protein product is CASSAGQGTYEQYF.

This rearrangement joins TRBV28 to TRBJ2-5; D unresolved. V was trimmed by 3 bases and J by 5 bases, leaving 4 bases between them. Germline V lookup: CDR1 MDHEN, CDR2 SYDVKM. CDR3 length equals 11 residues. CDR3 nucleotide sequence: TGTGCCAGCAGTTTCTCTGAGACCCAGTACTTC. It encodes CASSFSETQYF.

This clone has just a few counts. The chain links TRBV12-5 to TRBJ2-7, with unresolved D. The CDR3 loop spans 12 amino acids. The V end was cut by 0 bases, the J end by 3 bases, with 3 bases between. Germline V gives CDR1 LGHNT, CDR2 FRNRAP. CDR3 in amino acids: CASGLVHYEQYF. The CDR3 coding sequence is TGTGCTAGTGGTTTGGTACACTACGAGCAGTACTTC. The full variable domain, its missing parts supplied by reference TRBV12-5 and TRBJ2-7, is DARVTQTPRHKVTEMGQEVTMRCQPILGHNTVFWYRQTMMQGLELLAYFRNRAPLDDSGMPKDRFSAEMPDATLATLKIQPSEPRDSAVYFCASGLVHYEQYFGPGTRLTVT.